This passage covers 7 T cell receptor beta chains from one sample sequenced in a study of blood T cell repertoires in COVID-19. TCRdb's copy holds only in-frame clones and misses some; the assay was immunoSEQ multiplex PCR. The sample holds under 200,000 clones, approximately 87% seen once. Material for sequencing was peripheral blood. The receptor set was obtained from a woman aged 55-70 years with COVID-19, enrolled during active disease.

The chain recombines TRBV24-1 with TRBJ1-2; 11 bases align to TRBD1. CDR3 length equals 15 residues. Trimming cost V 3 bases and J 8 bases; bases outside gene matches: 7. Looked up from germline, CDR1 is KGHDR and CDR2 is SFDVKD. DNA of the CDR3: TGTGCCACCAGTGATGAGTCCGGGACAGGGGGAGGCTACACCTTC. Amino acid sequence: CATSDESGTGGGYTF.

The chain links TRBV5-6 to TRBJ2-3; D perhaps matches TRBD1 (6 bases). Looked up from germline, CDR1 is SGHDT and CDR2 is YYEEEE. This CDR3 region has 18 residues. V was cut by 1 base and J by 1 base, with 19 bases left in between. CDR3 coding DNA: TGTGCCAGCAGCTTGACGGGACACCTCATGAGGGGCACAGATACGCAGTATTTT. Translated, it gives CASSLTGHLMRGTDTQYF.

The CDR3 DNA is TGTGCCAGCAGTCAACGACAGGGAAACTATGGCTACACCTTC. Translated: CASSQRQGNYGYTF. V and J are TRBV6-5 and TRBJ1-2, with 7 bases that match TRBD1. Germline loops: CDR1 MNHEY, CDR2 SVGAGI. Trimming removed 5 bases from V and 2 bases from J; junction bases left unmatched: 5. The CDR3 sequence is 14 residues long.

This rearrangement joins TRBV28 to TRBJ2-7; D is ambiguous. Germline CDR1 and CDR2: MDHEN and SYDVKM. CDR3 length: 13 residues. Trimming left V 4 bases short and J 3 bases short, with 10 bases between. The CDR3 sequence is CASSSKSRYEQYF. The CDR3 DNA sequence: TGTGCCAGCAGTTCCAAGAGCCGCTACGAGCAGTACTTC.

V is TRBV28 and J is TRBJ1-2; D ambiguous. Germline values: CDR1 MDHEN, CDR2 SYDVKM. Deletions cut 5 bases from V and 5 bases from J, with 12 bases between. The CDR3 spans 13 residues. The CDR3 spells CASSRPGKYGYTF. DNA of the CDR3: TGTGCCAGCAGTCGCCCGGGGAAGTATGGCTACACCTTC.

This chain connects TRBV30 to TRBJ2-7; D uncertain. Trimming pared 1 base from V and 1 base from J, leaving 8 bases between. Germline assignment: CDR1 GTSNPN and CDR2 SVGIG (reference sequence). The CDR3 has 13 residues. The CDR3 region has the DNA TGTGCCTGGAGTGAGAGGTATTCCTACGAGCAGTACTTC. Protein sequence: CAWSERYSYEQYF.

The rearrangement joins TRBV9 to TRBJ2-1; the match to TRBD2 covers 8 bases. With 2 bases clipped from V and 7 bases from J, the junction kept 11 bases outside the gene matches. The germline gives CDR1 SGDLS, CDR2 YYNGEE. The CDR3 totals 16 residues. The CDR3 protein is CASSVDPGSGSNEQFF. The CDR3, as DNA: TGTGCCAGCAGCGTCGATCCGGGGAGCGGGAGTAATGAGCAGTTCTTC.